Given below is one TCR beta chain in context. Its antigen is not known. This sample stems from a study of T cells in Graves' hyperthyroidism and ophthalmopathy. Overall study findings and caveats: The blood repertoire included most of the expanded thyroid clonotypes above 0.001.

Stable Graves' hyperthyroidism denoted no ophthalmopathy progression over 18 months. Newly diagnosed patients aged 18 to 65 had hyperthyroidism of under 2 months' duration. Source material for PBMCs was about 10 ml fresh peripheral blood. The source material, RNA transcripts, was used to amplify TCR beta CDR3 regions. RT-PCR in the first round (using the HTBI primer set) targeted the TCR CDR3. TCRdb re-analysed the multiplex PCR reads in MiXCR, keeping a single row per CDR3 protein. The table has hundreds of thousands of distinct CDR3 sequences, 38% seen once. CDR3 size: 13 residues. Germline CDR1 is LNHDA and CDR2 is SQIVND (reference sequence). V lost 8 bases and J 5 bases, leaving 12 bases between the germline ends.

The sequence came from a man between 18 and 29 years old with Graves' hyperthyroidism. Sequences were obtained from blood. The chain carries TRBV19 and TRBJ2-2, with D maybe TRBD2 (5 bases). The DNA for the CDR3 is TGTGCCAGTGTAATCCGGGGAACCGGGGAGCTGTTTTTT. Translation gives CASVIRGTGELFF.